This entry is about one T cell receptor beta chain. The entry originates in a study of blood T cell repertoires in COVID-19. Study in general: Collection of acute and convalescent COVID-19 samples took place in the United States, Italy and Spain. Sources were T cells, B-cell-depleted T cells, or PBMCs; the material itself was cDNA or gDNA.

In the authors' methods: Amplification from reference gene primers served as the basis for estimated nucleated cell counts. The method was immunoSEQ multiplex PCR; TCRdb's version includes in-frame clones alone and lacks a portion of them. V, J and clone size were drawn from that table, and D and trimming were deduced from the DNA. The data show some 59,000 clones, about 88% seen once. There are 14 residues in the CDR3. Germline CDR1 and CDR2: SNHLY and FYNNEI. The ends lost 4 bases at V and 8 bases at J; junction bases unmatched: 8. V is TRBV2 and J is TRBJ1-2; TRBD1 aligns across 9 bases. The specimen was peripheral blood. This sequence was found in a man between 60 and 75 years old with acute or convalescent COVID-19. This CDR3 reads CASSGARQGDGYTF. The CDR3 DNA reads TGTGCCAGCAGTGGGGCGAGACAGGGGGACGGCTACACCTTC.